The 9 T cell receptor beta chains below come from one sample, sequenced in a study of T cell responses to AZD1222 COVID-19 vaccine. TCRdb's copy holds only in-frame clones and misses some; the assay was immunoSEQ multiplex PCR. Among some 150,000 clones listed, approximately 89% were seen once. Specimen: peripheral blood, collected on day 0 of AZD1222 vaccination. These receptors were collected from an adult in good health.

The chain has TRBV5-1 and TRBJ2-2; possibly TRBD2 for D (6 bases). From germline, CDR1 is SGHRS and CDR2 YFSETQ. The CDR3 has 13 amino acids. The ends were cut back, 5 bases at V and 6 bases at J, with 11 bases in the middle. CDR3 nucleotide sequence: TGCGCCAGCAGGGGAGGATCGTCCGGGGAGCTGTTTTTT. Its translation is CASRGGSSGELFF. The entire variable domain, with the rest obtained from reference TRBV5-1 and TRBJ2-2, is as follows: KAGVTQTPRYLIKTRGQQVTLSCSPISGHRSVSWYQQTPGQGLQFLFEYFSETQRNKGNFPGRFSGRQFSNSRSEMNVSTLELGDSALYLCASRGGSSGELFFGEGSRLTVL.

The chain links TRBV7-9 to TRBJ2-3; 10 nucleotides agree with TRBD2. CDR1 and CDR2 from the germline V gene are SEHNR and FQNEAQ (reference sequence). The CDR3 is 19 residues long. J lost 4 bases, V lost 3 bases, and 16 bases had no gene match. The CDR3 sequence is CASSFPTSGRPRRADTQYF. The CDR3 DNA reads TGTGCCAGCAGCTTCCCGACTAGCGGGCGACCGAGAAGGGCAGATACGCAGTATTTT.

The rearrangement joins TRBV5-1 to TRBJ1-1, with 7 bases fitting TRBD1. The CDR3 length is 14 residues. V lost 4 bases to trimming and J lost 4 bases; unmatched junction nucleotides: 7. Germline values: CDR1 SGHRS, CDR2 YFSETQ. The CDR3 protein is CASSGGQYGTEAFF. CDR3 nucleotides: TGCGCCAGCAGCGGGGGACAGTACGGCACTGAAGCTTTCTTT.

The CDR3 is CASSPGGTYEQYF. The CDR3 DNA reads TGTGCCAGCAGCCCGGGTGGGACCTACGAGCAGTACTTC. The chain couples TRBV5-6 to TRBJ2-7; no firm D call. Trimming shortened V by 4 bases and J by 2 bases, and 10 bases separated the two germline ends. The CDR3 spans 13 residues. Germline V CDR1 and CDR2: SGHDT, YYEEEE.

This clone was recorded many times. The rearrangement joins TRBV11-2 to TRBJ1-1; D possibly corresponds to TRBD1 (5 bases). The CDR3 spans 14 residues. Germline V lookup: CDR1 SGHAT, CDR2 FQNNGV. Trimming removed 1 base at V and 4 bases at J, with 10 bases between. The CDR3 coding sequence is TGTGCCAGCAGCTTAGTTGGGGCGGGCACTGAAGCTTTCTTT. Encoded protein: CASSLVGAGTEAFF.

The V gene is TRBV2, the J gene TRBJ2-5; D is undetermined. Trimming removed 0 bases from V and 10 bases from J, with 12 bases in between. The CDR3 runs to 13 residues. Germline V gives CDR1 SNHLY, CDR2 FYNNEI. CDR3 sequence (DNA): TGTGCCAGCAGTGAAGCGTTGAGAGGAATCCAGTACTTC. Protein product: CASSEALRGIQYF.

This chain connects TRBV3-1 (or the pseudogene TRBV3-2) to TRBJ2-7; 8 bases match TRBD1. The CDR3 runs 16 residues. The germline CDR1 and CDR2 sequences are LGHDT and YNNKEL (reference sequence). V lost 4 bases to trimming and J lost 6 bases; unmatched junction nucleotides: 14. The CDR3: CASSLQLDRERSEQYF. Written as DNA, the CDR3 is TGTGCCAGCAGCCTCCAACTGGACAGGGAGAGGAGCGAGCAGTACTTC.

The rearrangement links TRBV15 to TRBJ2-1; TRBD2 matches 9 bases. Trimming at V came to 5 bases and at J to 4 bases, leaving 12 bases not matched to a gene. Germline V gene sequence: CDR1 LNHNV, CDR2 YYDKDF (reference sequence). The CDR3 is 17 amino acids. Here the CDR3 reads CATSDSWAREGYNEQFF. CDR3 nucleotide sequence: TGTGCCACCAGCGATTCGTGGGCGCGGGAGGGATACAATGAGCAGTTCTTC.

The chain recombines TRBV7-2 with TRBJ2-3; the match to TRBD2 covers 7 bases. Trimming removed 5 bases from V and 3 bases from J; junction bases left unmatched: 8. CDR1 SGHTA and CDR2 FQGNSA come from the germline V gene. This CDR3 has 15 residues. CDR3 protein: CASSPSGGSTDTQYF. The CDR3, as DNA: TGTGCCAGCAGCCCCTCGGGGGGTAGTACAGATACGCAGTATTTT.